The TCR beta chain described here comes from a study of response to subunit inactivated influenza vaccine (dated by TCRdb to about 2018). Concerning the study at large: Deep quantitative T cell receptor repertoire profiling was used in the study to track responses to a trivalent subunit inactivated influenza vaccine.

Findings and caveats that apply to the study as a whole: According to the authors, only a limited number of new T cells may be recruited by each seasonal influenza vaccination.

CDR1 and CDR2 (SGHTA, FQGNSA) derive from the germline V gene. V and J lose 5 bases and 1 base, and a span of 18 bases separates them. Its CDR3 holds 16 amino acids, cysteine through phenylalanine. The only DNA kept is the CDR3, 48 bases in frame from the first base. The protocol used for the library was RT-PCR. Sequencing relied on an Illumina HiSeq 2500. TCRdb's own reprocessing of the public reads used fastp at Q25 and MiXCR and kept productive beta chains. Each CDR3 protein gets just one entry, which takes the most common genes and DNA from the rows behind it. This sample is represented by about 780,000 distinct CDR3 sequences; 15% to 20% of them were singletons. 11% of the sample comes from the top ten. Comment on this clonotype: There is no known antigen for this receptor. Per-nucleotide qualities are absent, and no much larger clonotype sits a single base away.

The sequence is built from TRBV7-2 and TRBJ2-7; the D gene is perhaps TRBD2, from 6 matching bases. This TCR was recovered from a man over 45 who received an inactivated influenza vaccine. Donor details come from another sample of the same person, matched by shared clones. The sample consisted of PBMCs from blood, taken 4 to 6 days after vaccination. Here is the DNA: TGTGCCAGCAGCCGCCGGGGAACTAGCCATTCCTACGAGCAGTACTTC. The resulting protein is CASSRRGTSHSYEQYF. With all but the CDR3 taken from the reference TRBV7-2 and TRBJ2-7 genes, the full variable domain is: GAGVSQSPSNKVTEKGKDVELRCDPISGHTALYWYRQSLGQGLEFLIYFQGNSAPDKSGLPSDRFSAERTGGSVSTLTIQRTQQEDSAVYLCASSRRGTSHSYEQYFGPGTRLTVT.